The 26 T cell receptor beta chains listed next were all sequenced from one sample in a study of chemoradiotherapy in HPV16-positive cancers. Method: immunoSEQ multiplex PCR; TCRdb's copy keeps in-frame clones and lacks some. The sample holds about 3,500 clones; approximately 94% are singletons and the top ten take roughly 4%. The input for sequencing was tumor tissue, taken from a patient who underwent chemoradiotherapy. The receptors originated from a human donor with HPV-associated anogenital cancer.

The CDR3 sequence: CASGGSYGYTF. The DNA of the CDR3 is TGTGCCAGCGGGGGCTCCTATGGCTACACCTTC. The chain joins TRBV6-6 to TRBJ1-2, with D possibly matching TRBD1 (6 bases). Between the trimmed V and J ends, which lost 8 bases and 4 bases, there was a span of 8 bases. Germline CDR1 reads MNHNY; CDR2 reads SVGAGI (reference sequence). CDR3 size: 11 residues.

The chain links TRBV19 to TRBJ1-2; D possibly corresponds to TRBD1 (6 bases). The germline V gene encodes CDR1 LNHDA and CDR2 SQIVND (reference sequence). V lost 5 bases, J lost 8 bases, and 21 bases lay in between. The CDR3 sequence is 15 residues long. As DNA, the CDR3 is TGTGCCAGTAGTCCCTTTGGGGGTCCGACAGGCGGCTACACCTTC. Its translation is CASSPFGGPTGGYTF.

The chain employs TRBV6-1 and TRBJ2-2; D is perhaps TRBD2 (6 bases). The CDR3 runs 15 residues. With 7 bases removed from V and 3 bases from J, the gap between germline ends came to 15 bases. The germline gives CDR1 MNHNS, CDR2 SASEGT. The DNA of the CDR3 is TGTGCCAGCATGGCGGGGACCGAGGACACCGGGGAGCTGTTTTTT. Amino acids: CASMAGTEDTGELFF.

The gene calls are TRBV6-4 and TRBJ1-6, with a tentative D call TRBD1 (6 bases). CDR1 MRHNA and CDR2 SNTAGT come from the germline V gene. The germline V and J ends were trimmed by 0 bases and 7 bases, with 10 bases remaining between them. This CDR3 comprises 15 residues. The CDR3 region has the DNA TGTGCCAGCAGTGACTCACAGGGCGGCAATTCACCCCTCCACTTT. It is translated as CASSDSQGGNSPLHF.

This chain uses TRBV18 with TRBJ1-1; TRBD1 might be the D (5 bases). Trimming shortened V by 3 bases and J by 3 bases, and 14 bases separated the two germline ends. Germline V lookup: CDR1 KGHSH, CDR2 LQKENI. The CDR3 runs to 15 residues. The CDR3 is CASSPFRDRDTEAFF. Here the CDR3 DNA reads TGTGCCAGCTCACCTTTTAGGGACCGGGACACTGAAGCTTTCTTT.

V and J are TRBV11-2 and TRBJ1-1; no clear D gene. This CDR3 has 12 amino acids. Germline V gene lookup returns CDR1 SGHAT and CDR2 FQNNGV. Trimming stripped 2 bases from V and 1 base from J, with 2 bases between. The CDR3 is CASSLQNTEAFF. The CDR3 region has the DNA TGTGCCAGCAGCTTACAGAACACTGAAGCTTTCTTT.

This chain uses TRBV7-9 with TRBJ1-6; possible D gene TRBD1, 5 bases. The CDR3 has 14 amino acids. V was pared by 0 bases and J by 7 bases, with 7 bases between. Germline CDR1 reads SEHNR; CDR2 reads FQNEAQ (reference sequence). The CDR3 nucleotides read TGTGCCAGCAGCTTAGCCCGGGACAATTCACCCCTCCACTTT. Translating it yields CASSLARDNSPLHF.

This chain uses TRBV10-3 with TRBJ1-5; D not certain. V gave up 1 base and J gave up 6 bases, with 7 bases separating them. The length of the CDR3 is 13 residues. Germline CDR1 reads ENHRY; CDR2 reads SYGVKD. The CDR3: CAISELGFQPQHF. The DNA of the CDR3 is TGTGCCATCAGTGAGTTGGGGTTTCAGCCCCAGCATTTT.

The rearrangement uses TRBV7-8 and TRBJ1-6, with D possibly being TRBD1 (5 bases). CDR1 SGHVS and CDR2 FQNEAQ come from the germline V gene. V lost 7 bases and J lost 0, with 16 bases in between. CDR3 size: 17 residues. The CDR3 region has the DNA TGTGCCAGCACCCTGAGGGGTAGCCGCTCCTATAATTCACCCCTCCACTTT. Protein: CASTLRGSRSYNSPLHF. Variable domain in full (rest from reference TRBV7-8 and TRBJ1-6): GAGVSQSPRYKVAKRGQDVALRCDPISGHVSLFWYQQALGQGPEFLTYFQNEAQLDKSGLPSDRFFAERPEGSVSTLKIQRTQQEDSAVYLCASTLRGSRSYNSPLHFGNGTRLTVT.

This rearrangement joins TRBV27 to TRBJ2-7; 11 nucleotides match TRBD1. This CDR3 contains 17 residues. Trimming removed 5 bases from V and 1 base from J; junction bases left unmatched: 10. From germline, CDR1 is MNHEY and CDR2 SMNVEV (reference sequence). Here the CDR3 reads CASSHFTGTGGSYEQYF. The CDR3 DNA is TGTGCCAGCAGTCACTTTACCGGGACAGGGGGTTCCTACGAGCAGTACTTC.

The CDR3 spells CASSSTGGLRPYEQYF. CDR3 sequence (DNA): TGTGCCAGCAGTTCGACTGGAGGTCTTCGACCCTACGAGCAGTACTTC. The chain has TRBV28 and TRBJ2-7; maybe TRBD2 (5 bases). Germline values: CDR1 MDHEN, CDR2 SYDVKM. There are 16 residues in the CDR3. The V gene lost 4 bases and the J gene lost 2 bases, with 18 bases spanning the gap.

V gene TRBV10-2 combines with J gene TRBJ2-4, with D perhaps TRBD1 (6 bases). The germline V gene encodes CDR1 WSHSY and CDR2 SAAADI. CDR3 length: 14 amino acids. V was cut by 5 bases and J by 8 bases, with 16 bases left in between. CDR3 amino acids: CASSLGGRWDIQYF. DNA of the CDR3: TGCGCCAGCAGTTTAGGGGGAAGGTGGGACATTCAGTACTTC.

The chain combines TRBV5-1 with TRBJ1-2; D uncertain. Germline loops: CDR1 SGHRS, CDR2 YFSETQ. CDR3 length: 13 residues. V was shortened by 4 bases and J by 3 bases, with 10 bases between the two germline ends. CDR3 sequence (DNA): TGCGCCAGCAGCCAACAGATGGACTATGGCTACACCTTC. It specifies CASSQQMDYGYTF.

V usage is TRBV7-3 and J usage is TRBJ1-3; no clear D. V was cut by 4 bases and J by 0 bases, with 4 bases left in between. The CDR3 length is 13 residues. Per the germline V gene, CDR1 is SGHTA and CDR2 is FQGTGA. Here the CDR3 DNA reads TGTGCCAGCAGCTCGAGCTCTGGAAACACCATATATTTT. Its translation is CASSSSSGNTIYF. The complete variable domain, with remaining parts taken from reference TRBV7-3 and TRBJ1-3, reads GAGVSQTPSNKVTEKGKYVELRCDPISGHTALYWYRQSLGQGPEFLIYFQGTGAADDSGLPNDRFFAVRPEGSVSTLKIQRTERGDSAVYLCASSSSSGNTIYFGEGSWLTVV.

The chain recombines TRBV4-2 with TRBJ2-7, with 12 bases aligning to TRBD2. The CDR3 contains 15 residues. V lost 6 bases to trimming and J lost 6 bases; unmatched junction nucleotides: 9. CDR1 LGHNA and CDR2 YNFKEQ come from the germline V gene. This CDR3 is CASSLGTSGLGEQYF. The CDR3 region has the DNA TGTGCCAGCAGTCTTGGGACTAGCGGGTTGGGCGAGCAGTACTTC.

The chain recombines TRBV6-5 with TRBJ2-7; 7 nucleotides align to TRBD2. V trimming: 5 bases; J trimming: 2 bases; junction bases outside the gene matches: 3. The CDR3 loop spans 13 amino acids. Germline CDR1 and CDR2: MNHEY and SVGAGI. CDR3: CASSRAGAYEQYF. CDR3 sequence (DNA): TGTGCCAGCAGTAGGGCGGGGGCCTACGAGCAGTACTTC.

The chain recombines TRBV4-1 with TRBJ1-1, with D perhaps matching TRBD1 (5 bases). Germline CDR1 MGHRA, CDR2 YSYEKL. Trimming removed 2 bases from V and 10 bases from J, with 14 bases in between. This CDR3 is built from 13 residues. The chain's CDR3 is CASSQSMGERAFF. CDR3 nucleotide sequence: TGCGCCAGCAGCCAATCTATGGGGGAGCGAGCTTTCTTT.

This rearrangement joins TRBV11-1 to TRBJ2-3, with TRBD2 identical over 8 bases. The CDR3 contains 15 residues. The germline gives CDR1 SGHAT, CDR2 FQDESV (reference sequence). V dropped 5 bases and J dropped 5; count of bases not matched to a gene: 9. CDR3 sequence (DNA): TGTGCCAGCAGCCCAGGGTCGGGAGGGGGAGATACGCAGTATTTT. This gives the protein CASSPGSGGGDTQYF.

A single count supports this clone. The rearrangement joins TRBV13 to TRBJ1-1; D gene ambiguous. The CDR3 has 14 residues. Trimming left V 4 bases short and J 1 base short, with 10 bases between. CDR1 is PRHDT and CDR2 is FYEKMQ in the germline V gene (reference sequence). DNA of the CDR3: TGTGCCAGCAGCTATTATATGTCGAACACTGAAGCTTTCTTT. Translated, it gives CASSYYMSNTEAFF.

V usage is TRBV7-9 and J usage is TRBJ2-3; D may be TRBD2 (6 bases). V dropped 8 bases and J dropped 6 bases, with 9 bases sitting between them. This CDR3 is built from 11 residues. CDR1 is SEHNR, CDR2 FQNEAQ, per germline (reference sequence). The CDR3 loop is CASARGDTQYF. CDR3 DNA sequence: TGTGCCAGCGCACGGGGGGATACGCAGTATTTT. Using reference TRBV7-9 and TRBJ2-3 for the parts outside the CDR3, the full variable domain is DTGVSQNPRHKITKRGQNVTFRCDPISEHNRLYWYRQTLGQGPEFLTYFQNEAQLEKSRLLSDRFSAERPKGSFSTLEIQRTEQGDSAMYLCASARGDTQYFGPGTRLTVL.

This chain joins TRBV14 and TRBJ1-2; tentative D call: TRBD1 (6 bases). This CDR3 is 16 amino acids long. Germline CDR1 reads SGHDN; CDR2 reads FVKESK. The V and J ends lost 4 bases and 1 base respectively, with 16 bases between them. The CDR3 is CASSPETGALNYGYTF. The DNA of the CDR3 is TGTGCCAGCAGCCCAGAGACAGGCGCTCTTAACTATGGCTACACCTTC.

In its sample, this clone was seen once. This chain links TRBV4-2 with TRBJ1-4; D is uncertain. CDR3 length: 13 amino acids. The germline V gene has CDR1 LGHNA and CDR2 YNFKEQ. V was cut by 1 base and J by 6 bases, with 6 bases left in between. The CDR3 DNA reads TGTGCCAGCAGCCAAGCCGGGGATGAAAAACTGTTTTTT. Amino acids: CASSQAGDEKLFF.

The J gene is TRBJ1-5, the V gene TRBV28; D not certain. The CDR3 totals 14 residues. The germline V and J ends were trimmed by 6 bases and 3 bases, with 12 bases remaining between them. The germline CDR1 and CDR2 sequences are MDHEN and SYDVKM. The CDR3 DNA reads TGTGCCAGCAGGCCCTTTAGGGACAATCAGCCCCAGCATTTT. Translation: CASRPFRDNQPQHF.

This chain uses TRBV6-5 with TRBJ2-7; 9 bases line up with TRBD1. Unmatched junction bases numbered 4, after V lost 6 bases and J lost 1 base. The germline CDR1 and CDR2 sequences are MNHEY and SVGAGI. This CDR3 spans 14 amino acids. In DNA, the CDR3 is TGTGCCAGCAGCCGCGGGACAGGGTCCTACGAGCAGTACTTC. It is translated as CASSRGTGSYEQYF.

This chain links TRBV6-5 with TRBJ1-1, with a weak D call TRBD1 (6 bases). Germline loops: CDR1 MNHEY, CDR2 SVGAGI. This CDR3 spans 13 amino acids. Trimming shortened V by 6 bases and J by 7 bases, and 15 bases separated the two germline ends. In nucleotides, the CDR3 is TGTGCCAGCAGCACGGACAGTAGGGGTGAAGCTTTCTTT. Translating it yields CASSTDSRGEAFF.

This chain joins TRBV30 and TRBJ1-1; D unclear. The V end was cut by 8 bases, the J end by 5 bases, with 24 bases between. The CDR3 spans 15 residues. The germline gives CDR1 GTSNPN, CDR2 SVGIG (reference sequence). As DNA, the CDR3 is TGTGCCGGCCGTTTGGATGTAGTAGTAGAAACTGAAGCTTTCTTT. Translation: CAGRLDVVVETEAFF.